The 5 T cell receptor beta chains given below trace back to one sample, sequenced in a study of molecular identifiers for immune sequencing clone quantification. Each CDR3 protein gets one entry after TCRdb re-called the PCR reads with MiXCR. The sample has around 480,000 distinct CDR3 sequences, around 21% seen once. The sequenced sample was naive CD8+ T cells from blood, with Jurkat cell RNA spiked in. Subset of the sample: FACS-sorted CD8+CD4-CCR7+CD45RA+ naive T cells. All receptors come from a human donor in good health. Some libraries in this study had Jurkat cell RNA spiked in.

This clonotype was seen at least ten times. V gene TRBV3-1 combines with J gene TRBJ2-3; 10 bases match TRBD2. This CDR3 comprises 16 residues. The V segment lost 8 bases and the J segment 5 bases; nucleotides outside the gene matches: 13. Germline CDR1 and CDR2: LGHDT and YNNKEL (reference sequence). The CDR3 sequence is CASSLTLAGVEDTQYF. CDR3 nucleotides: TGTGCCAGCTCCCTCACTCTAGCGGGAGTCGAAGATACGCAGTATTTT.

A note on this clonotype: A clone one base away is much larger, so this may be a read error. V gene TRBV21-1 combines with J gene TRBJ1-5; the DNA was not used to check the table's D call, TRBD1. TRBV21-1 has pseudogene status. This CDR3 comprises 14 residues. DNA of the CDR3: TGTGCCAGCAGTGACAGGAGTAGCAATCAGCCCCGGCATTTT. Protein sequence: CASSDRSSNQPRHF.

Many counts were recorded for this clonotype. The rearrangement joins TRBV30 to TRBJ1-5; D unresolved. V was pared by 0 bases and J by 0 bases, with 6 bases between. The CDR3 has 14 amino acids. Germline V gene sequence: CDR1 GTSNPN, CDR2 SVGIG (reference sequence). The CDR3 here is CAWSVGSSNQPQHF. CDR3 nucleotides: TGTGCCTGGAGTGTAGGGAGTAGCAATCAGCCCCAGCATTTT.

This clonotype has more than one count but fewer than ten. V usage is TRBV11-2 and J usage is TRBJ2-5; D remains ambiguous. Germline V CDR1 and CDR2: SGHAT, FQNNGV. Trimming left V 0 bases short and J 1 base short, with 12 bases between. The CDR3 is 16 amino acids. The CDR3 spells CASSLDGGVPQETQYF. The CDR3 DNA reads as TGTGCCAGCAGCTTAGATGGTGGGGTCCCCCAAGAGACCCAGTACTTC.

The chain has TRBV9 and TRBJ2-5, with D perhaps assigned TRBD1 or TRBD2 (5 bases each). Germline V gene sequence: CDR1 SGDLS, CDR2 YYNGEE. The CDR3 totals 15 residues. V was trimmed by 7 bases and J by 1 base, leaving 17 bases between them. CDR3 region: CASARDPPLQETQYF. As DNA, the CDR3 is TGTGCCAGCGCGAGGGACCCTCCCCTCCAAGAGACCCAGTACTTC.